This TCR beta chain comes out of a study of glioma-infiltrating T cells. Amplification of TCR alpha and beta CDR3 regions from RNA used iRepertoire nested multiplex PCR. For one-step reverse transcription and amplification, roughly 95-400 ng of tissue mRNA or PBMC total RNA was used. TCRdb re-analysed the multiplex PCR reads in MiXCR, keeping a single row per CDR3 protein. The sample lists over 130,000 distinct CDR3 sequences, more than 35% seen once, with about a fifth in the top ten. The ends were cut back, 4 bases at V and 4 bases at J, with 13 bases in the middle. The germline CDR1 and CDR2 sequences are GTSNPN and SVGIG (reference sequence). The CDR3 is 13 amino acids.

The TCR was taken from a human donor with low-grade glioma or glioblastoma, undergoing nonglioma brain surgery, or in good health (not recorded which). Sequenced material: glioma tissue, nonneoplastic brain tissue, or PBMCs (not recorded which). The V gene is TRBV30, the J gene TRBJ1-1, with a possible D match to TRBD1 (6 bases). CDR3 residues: CAWTGWGPTEAFF. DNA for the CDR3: TGTGCCTGGACTGGGTGGGGGCCCACTGAAGCTTTCTTT.